This TCR beta chain was documented in a study of OX40 agonist ivuxolimab in advanced cancers. Study at large: Ivuxolimab, an agonist antibody against OX40 (CD134), was given to patients. Regarding the study as a whole: Low levels of normalized T-cell clonal expansion also appeared in some nonresponders. Some of the lowest clonal expansion was seen in partial responders at 0.1-3.0 mg/kg.

In this sample, this clone turned up once. No antigen is known for it. CDR1 and CDR2 from the germline V gene are SNHLY and FYNNEI. Germline trimming cut 4 bases from V and 3 bases from J; bases unmatched to any gene: 4. The CDR3 consists of 15 residues. TCRdb's table, derived via immunoSEQ multiplex PCR, lists solely in-frame clones and lacks some. The sample has 14,000 or so clones, about 70% seen once. The source material was CD4+ or CD8+ T cells sorted from blood, sampled in a trial of the OX40 agonist ivuxolimab. The TCR was taken from an adult with an advanced solid tumor such as melanoma, head and neck, liver or kidney cancer. The genes are TRBV2 and TRBJ2-3, with 10 bases identical to TRBD1. CDR3 in amino acids: CASSGRQGATDTQYF. The CDR3 DNA reads TGTGCCAGCAGTGGAAGACAGGGGGCAACAGATACGCAGTATTTT.